These 9 T cell receptor beta chains came from one sample sequenced in a study of CD8+CD57+ T cells in acquired aplastic anemia (dated by TCRdb to 2016 to 2019). Sequenced on an Illumina HiSeq 2000. TCR beta VDJ combination and CDR3 sequence profiling used genomic DNA as the template. TCRdb reran the public reads through fastp at Q25 and MiXCR, keeping productive beta chains. Duplicate CDR3 protein sequences are folded into a single record with the most common DNA and genes. The sample table holds roughly 200,000 distinct CDR3 sequences, of which more than 55% were seen once. The top ten clonotypes cover under 60% of the sample. Flow cytometry had shown CD8+CD57+ cell expansion in the patients selected for sequencing. Sequencing input: sorted CD4+, CD8+, or CD8+CD57+ T cells (not recorded which) from PBMCs. Receptors were obtained from a human donor with aplastic anemia.

This chain connects TRBV29-1 to TRBJ1-1; a weak D match, TRBD1 (6 bases). V was pared by 8 bases and J by 5 bases, with 12 bases between. This CDR3 spans 11 amino acids. Germline V lookup: CDR1 SQVTM, CDR2 ANQGSEA. CDR3 in amino acids: CSTTGRTEAFF. CDR3 DNA sequence: TGCAGCACGACAGGCAGGACTGAAGCTTTCTTT.

V is TRBV20-1 and J is TRBJ2-3; D gene unclear. V lost 1 base to trimming and J lost 0 bases, with 5 bases between them. The CDR3 spans 13 residues. Germline assignment: CDR1 DFQATT and CDR2 SNEGSKA (reference sequence). The DNA of the CDR3 is TGCAGTGCTAGAGCCCCTAGCACAGATACGCAGTATTTT. It translates to CSARAPSTDTQYF.

The CDR3 coding sequence is TGTGCCAGCAGTTTTCGGGGATACGAGCAGTACTTC. Amino acids: CASSFRGYEQYF. The J gene is TRBJ2-7, the V gene TRBV12-3 or TRBV12-4; D might be TRBD2 (5 bases). V was cut by 3 bases and J by 4 bases, with 7 bases left in between. The CDR3 spans 12 residues.

This clonotype was seen more than once but under ten times. V and J are TRBV7-9 and TRBJ2-5; TRBD1 might be the D (6 bases). The CDR3 length is 15 residues. Germline values: CDR1 SEHNR, CDR2 FQNEAQ (reference sequence). V was clipped by 1 base and J by 1 base, with 10 bases between them. The CDR3 here is CASSLGWGRQETQYF. In nucleotides, the CDR3 is TGTGCCAGCAGCTTAGGATGGGGGCGCCAAGAGACCCAGTACTTC. Filled out from reference TRBV7-9 and TRBJ2-5, the complete variable domain reads DTGVSQNPRHKITKRGQNVTFRCDPISEHNRLYWYRQTLGQGPEFLTYFQNEAQLEKSRLLSDRFSAERPKGSFSTLEIQRTEQGDSAMYLCASSLGWGRQETQYFGPGTRLLVL.

This clonotype was counted ten times or more. This chain links TRBV9 with TRBJ1-1; TRBD1 might be the D (6 bases). Looked up from germline, CDR1 is SGDLS and CDR2 is YYNGEE. Trimming stripped 0 bases from V and 2 bases from J, with 11 bases between. The CDR3 is 15 residues long. The CDR3 protein is CASSVAGGANTEAFF. Written as DNA, the CDR3 is TGTGCCAGCAGCGTAGCGGGGGGGGCAAACACTGAAGCTTTCTTT.

The gene calls are TRBV20-1 and TRBJ2-3; 8 positions agree with TRBD2. With 6 bases clipped from V and 3 bases from J, the junction kept 11 bases outside the gene matches. This CDR3 is built from 15 residues. Germline CDR1 DFQATT, CDR2 SNEGSKA (reference sequence). This CDR3 reads CSALAGGVRTDTQYF. The CDR3 DNA reads as TGCAGTGCCCTCGCGGGGGGAGTAAGGACAGATACGCAGTATTTT.

The rearrangement uses TRBV9 and TRBJ1-1; the D is unclear. Germline CDR1 reads SGDLS; CDR2 reads YYNGEE. Trimming pared 0 bases from V and 1 base from J, leaving 7 bases between. There are 14 residues in the CDR3. The CDR3 nucleotides are TGTGCCAGCAGCGTAGGATGGGGGAACACTGAAGCTTTCTTT. Its translation is CASSVGWGNTEAFF. Full variable domain (missing parts from reference TRBV9 and TRBJ1-1): DSGVTQTPKHLITATGQRVTLRCSPRSGDLSVYWYQQSLDQGLQFLIQYYNGEERAKGNILERFSAQQFPDLHSELNLSSLELGDSALYFCASSVGWGNTEAFFGQGTRLTVV.

This clonotype showed up just a few times. The chain is built from TRBV20-1 and TRBJ1-4; no clear D. There are 18 residues in the CDR3. The germline V gene has CDR1 DFQATT and CDR2 SNEGSKA (reference sequence). The V end lost 1 base, the J end lost 5 bases, and 23 bases lay between the germline ends. This CDR3 reads CSARGVSLSPTENEKLFF. The CDR3 DNA reads as TGCAGTGCTAGAGGTGTCAGTTTGTCGCCTACCGAAAATGAAAAACTGTTTTTT.

V and J are TRBV7-8 and TRBJ2-2, with TRBD2 as a possible D gene (6 bases). The CDR3 is 15 amino acids. The V gene's germline CDR1 is SGHVS and CDR2 FQNEAQ. Trimming took 2 bases from V and 7 from J, leaving 14 bases between them. Here the CDR3 reads CASSLYGDSYGELFF. DNA of the CDR3: TGTGCCAGCAGCTTATATGGGGACTCCTACGGGGAGCTGTTTTTT.